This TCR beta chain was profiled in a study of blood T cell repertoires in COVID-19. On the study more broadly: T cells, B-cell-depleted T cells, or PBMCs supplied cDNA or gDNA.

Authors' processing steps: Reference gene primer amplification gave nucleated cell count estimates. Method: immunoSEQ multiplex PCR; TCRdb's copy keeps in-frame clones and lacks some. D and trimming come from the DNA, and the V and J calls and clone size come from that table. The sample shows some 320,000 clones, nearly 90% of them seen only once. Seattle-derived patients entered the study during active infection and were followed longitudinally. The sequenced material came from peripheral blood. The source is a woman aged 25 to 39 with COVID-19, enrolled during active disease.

CDR3 DNA: TGCGCCAGCAGCTTGGACCTTCTCCTAAATTCACCCCTCCACTTT. The encoded protein is CASSLDLLLNSPLHF. V usage is TRBV5-1 and J usage is TRBJ1-6; D unclear. This CDR3 contains 15 residues. CDR1 is SGHRS and CDR2 is YFSETQ in the germline V gene. The V gene lost 0 bases and the J gene lost 7 bases, with 11 bases spanning the gap.